This T cell receptor beta chain originates from a study of T cell repertoires in cytomegalovirus infection. Background on the study: Through public TCR beta signatures, both CMV infection and matching HLA type were indicated. Study-level points and caveats: Dominating the ex vivo response were HLA-C-restricted CMV-specific TCR beta clonotypes. Cumulative frequency (of public TCR beta family members) identified carriers of CMV plus the relevant HLA.

A single record per CDR3 protein comes from TCRdb applying MiXCR to the reads. The sample shows 350,000 to 500,000 distinct CDR3 sequences, approximately 30% of them seen only once. Deletions cut 8 bases from V and 0 bases from J, with 16 bases between. In germline, CDR1 is MNHNS, CDR2 SASEGT. The CDR3 has 16 residues. Turning to this clonotype: Its antigen is unknown.

The clonotype originates from a human donor in good health (CMV status not recorded). Some clones in this sample may be carry-over from other donors' samples. The V call is TRBV6-1, the J call TRBJ2-2; D is undetermined. The sequenced sample was PBMCs. The CDR3 region is CASRRTGAANTGELFF. The CDR3 bases are TGTGCCAGCCGGAGAACCGGCGCCGCGAACACCGGGGAGCTGTTTTTT.